This T cell receptor beta chain was retrieved from a study of T cell responses to AZD1222 COVID-19 vaccine. The germline CDR1 and CDR2 sequences are LNHDA and SQIVND (reference sequence). V dropped 3 bases and J dropped 5 bases, with 8 bases sitting between them. This CDR3 spans 13 amino acids. The study's findings and limits: Baseline seropositivity characterized only a handful of AZD1222 recipients.

This table comes from immunoSEQ multiplex PCR, and its TCRdb copy is limited to in-frame clones, with some not included. This table has fewer than 120,000 clones, roughly four fifths appearing once. Of note for this clone: Its antigen is currently unknown.

The rearrangement uses TRBV19 and TRBJ1-5, with D tentatively TRBD1 (5 bases). Sequencing used peripheral blood, obtained on day 0 of AZD1222 vaccination. The sequence came from an adult in good health. DNA for the CDR3: TGTGCCAGTAGTATTCAGGGATATCAGCCCCAGCATTTT. This sequence encodes CASSIQGYQPQHF.